The 17 T cell receptor beta chains below all came from one sample that was sequenced in a study of tumor-infiltrating lymphocytes in localized non-small cell lung cancer. The protocol was immunoSEQ multiplex PCR, while the TCRdb copy is restricted to in-frame clones and leaves out a portion. The table includes 9,500 to 15,000 clones, under 80% detected once. Sequencing used lung tumor tissue. Every receptor here comes from a human donor with non-small cell lung cancer.

The rearrangement joins TRBV4-3 to TRBJ2-1; TRBD1 aligns across 12 bases. Germline CDR1 and CDR2: LGHNA and YSLEER. The V and J ends lost 0 bases and 7 bases, in that order; junction bases with no gene match: 10. The CDR3 is made up of 18 amino acids. This chain's CDR3 is CASSQDRVWDRGRNEQFF. DNA of the CDR3: TGCGCCAGCAGCCAAGATCGGGTGTGGGACAGGGGGCGGAATGAGCAGTTCTTC.

This sequence joins TRBV28 and TRBJ2-7; a possible D gene is TRBD1 (6 bases). The CDR3 covers 15 residues. V lost 4 bases to trimming and J lost 2 bases, with 15 bases between them. Germline V lookup: CDR1 MDHEN, CDR2 SYDVKM. For the CDR3, the DNA is TGTGCCAGCAGTTCAGGGCTTGACAGGCCCTACGAGCAGTACTTC. Amino acid sequence: CASSSGLDRPYEQYF.

This clone has just a few counts. Other DNA sequences from this sample encode an identical CDR3 as well. This chain links TRBV10-1 with TRBJ2-3; D is uncertain. The germline V gene has CDR1 WNHNN and CDR2 SYGVQD (reference sequence). The CDR3 has 13 residues. Trimming removed 2 bases from V and 1 base from J, with 4 bases in between. Here the CDR3 reads CASSEAGTDTQYF. DNA for the CDR3: TGCGCCAGCAGTGAGGCAGGCACAGATACGCAGTATTTT.

The V gene is TRBV13, the J gene TRBJ1-1, with D uncertain. CDR3 size: 13 residues. CDR1 and CDR2 (germline): PRHDT, FYEKMQ (reference sequence). With 0 bases removed from V and 1 base from J, the gap between germline ends came to 3 bases. Written as DNA, the CDR3 is TGTGCCAGCAGCTTAGGGGAGAACACTGAAGCTTTCTTT. This encodes CASSLGENTEAFF.

This chain connects TRBV19 to TRBJ2-3, with 7 positions matching TRBD1. Germline V gene data show CDR1 as LNHDA and CDR2 as SQIVND (reference sequence). The CDR3 runs to 16 residues. The V segment lost 1 base and the J segment 3 bases; nucleotides outside the gene matches: 7. CDR3 sequence (DNA): TGTGCCAGTAGTATAGGACAGGGCCTGGGAACAGATACGCAGTATTTT. Its translation: CASSIGQGLGTDTQYF.

This clone was observed a single time. This chain links TRBV25-1 with TRBJ2-7; 11 bases line up with TRBD2. The germline V gene encodes CDR1 MGHDK and CDR2 SYGVNS. The CDR3 is made up of 15 amino acids. Trimming took 5 bases from V and 0 from J; bases not matched to a gene: 3. The CDR3 loop reads CASSPTSGSSYEQYF. CDR3 in DNA: TGTGCCAGCAGTCCTACTAGCGGGAGCTCCTACGAGCAGTACTTC.

The V and J genes are TRBV19 and TRBJ2-1, with TRBD2 matching 7 bases. The germline V gene encodes CDR1 LNHDA and CDR2 SQIVND (reference sequence). This CDR3 is built from 16 residues. The ends lost 3 bases at V and 2 bases at J; junction bases unmatched: 7. CDR3 sequence: CASSMSRGGAYNEQFF. For the CDR3, the DNA is TGTGCCAGTAGTATGTCGCGGGGAGGGGCCTACAATGAGCAGTTCTTC. The full variable domain, rest sourced from reference TRBV19 and TRBJ2-1, is DGGITQSPKYLFRKEGQNVTLSCEQNLNHDAMYWYRQDPGQGLRLIYYSQIVNDFQKGDIAEGYSVSREKKESFPLTVTSAQKNPTAFYLCASSMSRGGAYNEQFFGPGTRLTVL.

V gene TRBV9 combines with J gene TRBJ1-4; D not certain. The germline CDR1 and CDR2 sequences are SGDLS and YYNGEE. The CDR3 consists of 14 residues. V lost 4 bases and J 2 bases, leaving 9 bases between the germline ends. The DNA for the CDR3 is TGTGCCAGCAGCCCCCATTGGACTAATGAAAAACTGTTTTTT. Amino acids: CASSPHWTNEKLFF.

The chain has TRBV29-1 and TRBJ2-4; D gene ambiguous. The V end was cut by 4 bases, the J end by 0 bases, with 7 bases between. CDR3 length equals 13 residues. The V gene's germline CDR1 is SQVTM and CDR2 ANQGSEA. The CDR3 DNA is TGCAGCGTTGGACTTATAGCCAAAAACATTCAGTACTTC. This gives the protein CSVGLIAKNIQYF.

The chain combines TRBV7-2 with TRBJ2-1; no clear D. This CDR3 spans 13 amino acids. The V gene lost 7 bases and the J gene lost 5 bases, with 12 bases spanning the gap. Germline lookup yields CDR1 SGHTA and CDR2 FQGNSA. The CDR3, as DNA: TGTGCCAGCATCGGCCTTAACCACAATGAGCAGTTCTTC. Its translation is CASIGLNHNEQFF.

CDR3 nucleotides: TGTGCCAGCAGTTACGACGGACAGGGGGCTCATTCACCCCTCCACTTT. This codes for CASSYDGQGAHSPLHF. This chain connects TRBV6-5 to TRBJ1-6, with TRBD1 matching over 11 bases. With V trimmed by 2 bases and J by 8 bases, 5 bases remained unmatched. Looked up from germline, CDR1 is MNHEY and CDR2 is SVGAGI. The CDR3 is 16 amino acids.

To note about this clone: Other nucleotide sequences from this sample produce the same CDR3. This sequence joins TRBV4-2 and TRBJ1-1; weak D call: TRBD1 (6 bases). Germline values: CDR1 LGHNA, CDR2 YNFKEQ. Trimming took off 3 bases at V and 1 base at J, with 9 bases between the two ends. The CDR3 contains 14 residues. Here the CDR3 DNA reads TGTGCCAGCAGCCAGGAGGGGGGGAACACTGAAGCTTTCTTT. Translating gives CASSQEGGNTEAFF.

The CDR3 DNA reads TGTGCCAGCAGCCCGAGACTAGGACAGGGAAAGGATGAGCAGTTCTTC. Its protein product is CASSPRLGQGKDEQFF. The chain is built from TRBV7-9 and TRBJ2-1; 8 bases match TRBD1. This CDR3 has 16 residues. Unmatched junction bases numbered 14, after V lost 5 bases and J lost 8 bases. CDR1 is SEHNR and CDR2 is FQNEAQ in the germline V gene (reference sequence).

The V call is TRBV12-5, the J call TRBJ1-2; D is unclear. The CDR3 consists of 12 residues. Per the germline V gene, CDR1 is LGHNT and CDR2 is FRNRAP. V was clipped by 4 bases and J by 7 bases, with 10 bases between them. The CDR3 DNA sequence: TGTGCTAGTGGTTCGTGGGAGTCTGGCTACACCTTC. It codes for CASGSWESGYTF. The variable domain in full, with the rest retrieved from reference TRBV12-5 and TRBJ1-2, is DARVTQTPRHKVTEMGQEVTMRCQPILGHNTVFWYRQTMMQGLELLAYFRNRAPLDDSGMPKDRFSAEMPDATLATLKIQPSEPRDSAVYFCASGSWESGYTFGSGTRLTVV.

This clone appeared a few times. The chain is built from TRBV27 and TRBJ2-7; perhaps TRBD1 as D (6 bases). The germline V gene encodes CDR1 MNHEY and CDR2 SMNVEV (reference sequence). CDR3 length equals 11 residues. Deletions cut 6 bases from V and 5 bases from J, with 8 bases between. CDR3 bases: TGTGCCAGCAGGGGGGCCAACGAGCAGTACTTC. Residues: CASRGANEQYF.

CDR3 in amino acids: CASRRQGNYEQYV. The DNA for the CDR3 is TGTGCCAGCAGGCGGCAGGGGAACTACGAGCAGTACGTC. The chain uses TRBV2 and TRBJ2-7; possible D gene TRBD1, 6 bases. Germline CDR1 reads SNHLY; CDR2 reads FYNNEI. V was cut by 6 bases and J by 3 bases, with 12 bases left in between. This CDR3 contains 13 residues.

The genes are TRBV6-6 and TRBJ1-1; D is possibly TRBD1 (6 bases). The germline gives CDR1 MNHNY, CDR2 SVGAGI (reference sequence). Trimming removed 6 bases from V and 3 bases from J, with 20 bases in between. CDR3 size: 16 residues. The CDR3 loop reads CASRTVTGFVDTEAFF. The CDR3 DNA is TGTGCCAGCAGAACCGTTACAGGGTTCGTGGACACTGAAGCTTTCTTT.